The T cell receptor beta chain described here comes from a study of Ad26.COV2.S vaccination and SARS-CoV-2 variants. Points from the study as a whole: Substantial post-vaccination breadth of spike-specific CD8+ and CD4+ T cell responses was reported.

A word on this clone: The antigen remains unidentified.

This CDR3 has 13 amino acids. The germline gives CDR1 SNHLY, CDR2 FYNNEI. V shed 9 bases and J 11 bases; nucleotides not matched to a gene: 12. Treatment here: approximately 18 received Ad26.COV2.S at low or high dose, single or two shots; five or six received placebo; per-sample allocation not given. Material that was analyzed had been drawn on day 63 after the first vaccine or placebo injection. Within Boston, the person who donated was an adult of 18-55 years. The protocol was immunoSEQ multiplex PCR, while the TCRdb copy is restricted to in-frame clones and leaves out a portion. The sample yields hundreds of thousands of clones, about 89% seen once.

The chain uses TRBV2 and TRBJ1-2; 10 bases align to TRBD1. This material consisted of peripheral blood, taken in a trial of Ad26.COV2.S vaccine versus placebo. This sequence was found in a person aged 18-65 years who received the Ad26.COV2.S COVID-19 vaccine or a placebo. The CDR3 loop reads CASRPGQGSGYTF. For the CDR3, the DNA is TGTGCCAGTCGACCGGGACAGGGGTCTGGTTACACCTTC. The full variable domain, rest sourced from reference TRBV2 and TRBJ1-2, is EPEVTQTPSHQVTQMGQEVILRCVPISNHLYFYWYRQILGQKVEFLVSFYNNEISEKSEIFDDQFSVERPDGSNFTLKIRSTKLEDSAMYFCASRPGQGSGYTFGSGTRLTVV.